This TCR beta chain stems from a study of blood T cell repertoires in COVID-19. Study-level background: Samples of COVID-19 (acute and convalescent) were obtained from the United States, Italy and Spain. PBMCs, B-cell-depleted T cells, or T cells were the source of the cDNA or gDNA that made up the material.

The V end was cut by 2 bases, the J end by 8 bases, with 9 bases between. CDR1 KGHDR and CDR2 SFDVKD come from the germline V gene. The CDR3 contains 14 residues. In the study's own analysis: Estimated nucleated cell counts came from reference gene primer amplification. Sequencing was performed with immunoSEQ multiplex PCR; in TCRdb, only in-frame clones are kept and a portion is missing. Clonal size and the V and J genes are those of that table, whereas D and trimming came from the DNA. Altogether 100,000 to 150,000 clones are present, 88% being singletons, with the ten largest covering roughly 1.1%.

This receptor was identified in a woman of 80 years or more with acute or convalescent COVID-19. The rearrangement joins TRBV24-1 to TRBJ1-6; D remains ambiguous. What was sequenced was peripheral blood. The CDR3 sequence: CATSDSTAYSPLHF. The CDR3 coding sequence is TGTGCCACCAGTGATTCAACAGCCTATTCACCCCTCCACTTT.